This passage covers 10 T cell receptor beta chains from one sample sequenced in a study of PD-1 blockade in classical Hodgkin lymphoma. Sequencing was performed with immunoSEQ multiplex PCR; in TCRdb, only in-frame clones are kept and a portion is missing. The table shows over 50,000 clones, with more than 65% occurring only once. The patients all showed relapse after autologous stem cell transplantation, while their brentuximab vedotin exposure varied. Sequenced here: peripheral blood mononuclear cells (PBMCs), sampled at baseline. These receptors came from a human donor with classical Hodgkin lymphoma.

The rearrangement links TRBV21-1 to TRBJ2-7. TRBV21-1 is a known pseudogene. The CDR3 consists of 15 residues. CDR3 bases: TGTGCCAGCAGCAATCGGGCTTATAGCTCCTACGAGCAGTACGTC. Translated: CASSNRAYSSYEQYV.

The CDR3 region is CASSLVWRSTYEQFF. DNA of the CDR3: TGTGCCAGCAGTTTAGTTTGGAGGTCGACGTATGAGCAGTTCTTC. This chain links TRBV27 with TRBJ2-1, with a weak D call TRBD2 (5 bases). The CDR3 consists of 15 residues. Trimming took off 2 bases at V and 8 bases at J, with 16 bases between the two ends. The V gene's germline CDR1 is MNHEY and CDR2 SMNVEV (reference sequence).

This clone was observed a few times. The V and J genes are TRBV11-2 and TRBJ2-5; 7 nucleotides line up with TRBD1. This CDR3 comprises 16 residues. In germline, CDR1 is SGHAT, CDR2 FQNNGV. V gave up 1 base and J gave up 3 bases; unmatched junction bases: 8. The CDR3 coding sequence is TGTGCCAGCAGCTTAGGACTGGACAGGCATAAAGAGACCCAGTACTTC. As protein: CASSLGLDRHKETQYF. The complete variable domain, with remaining parts taken from reference TRBV11-2 and TRBJ2-5, reads EAGVAQSPRYKIIEKRQSVAFWCNPISGHATLYWYQQILGQGPKLLIQFQNNGVVDDSQLPKDRFSAERLKGVDSTLKIQPAKLEDSAVYLCASSLGLDRHKETQYFGPGTRLLVL.

In nucleotides, the CDR3 is TGCGCCAGCAGCTTGTCTGGGACTAGCGGTCACAATGAGCAGTTCTTC. Protein product: CASSLSGTSGHNEQFF. V gene TRBV5-1 combines with J gene TRBJ2-1; 11 nucleotides agree with TRBD2. The CDR3 runs to 16 residues. V dropped 1 base and J dropped 5; count of bases not matched to a gene: 5. Looked up from germline, CDR1 is SGHRS and CDR2 is YFSETQ. The full variable domain, completed using reference TRBV5-1 and TRBJ2-1, is KAGVTQTPRYLIKTRGQQVTLSCSPISGHRSVSWYQQTPGQGLQFLFEYFSETQRNKGNFPGRFSGRQFSNSRSEMNVSTLELGDSALYLCASSLSGTSGHNEQFFGPGTRLTVL.

The chain carries TRBV30 and TRBJ2-3; D unresolved. CDR1 GTSNPN and CDR2 SVGIG come from the germline V gene (reference sequence). Deletions cut 7 bases from V and 0 bases from J, with 17 bases between. This CDR3 is built from 15 residues. CDR3 sequence reads: CAFGQATSSTDTQYF. In nucleotides, the CDR3 is TGTGCCTTTGGGCAGGCAACCTCTAGCACAGATACGCAGTATTTT.

On this clone: At one of its ends the junction is not consistent with the germline gene, which may arise from a read error. CDR3 bases: TGTGCCAGCTCACCAAATCTGGGGACTAGCACAAATACGCAGTATTTT. Protein sequence: CASSPNLGTSTNTQYF. The chain has TRBV18 and TRBJ2-3, with TRBD2 identical over 9 bases. Germline CDR1 is KGHSH and CDR2 is LQKENI. The CDR3 totals 16 residues.

DNA of the CDR3: TGTGCCAGCAGCTCGGGACAGGGGGCAAATCAGCCCCAGCATTTT. This sequence encodes CASSSGQGANQPQHF. The chain combines TRBV11-2 with TRBJ1-5, with TRBD1 matching 12 bases. V lost 4 bases and J lost 4; bases outside the gene matches: 2. This CDR3 is built from 15 residues. Germline CDR1 is SGHAT and CDR2 is FQNNGV.

The J gene is TRBJ2-2, the V gene TRBV30, with TRBD2 matching 8 bases. This CDR3 region has 16 residues. The ends lost 0 bases at V and 4 bases at J; junction bases unmatched: 7. Germline V CDR1 and CDR2: GTSNPN, SVGIG (reference sequence). The CDR3 region has the DNA TGTGCCTGGAGTGTACTACTAGCGGAACTCACCGGGGAGCTGTTTTTT. It encodes CAWSVLLAELTGELFF.

The chain has TRBV6-1 and TRBJ2-2; D call uncertain. CDR1 and CDR2 (germline): MNHNS, SASEGT. This CDR3 is 13 amino acids long. Trimming pared 7 bases from V and 7 bases from J, leaving 13 bases between. In DNA form, the CDR3 reads TGTGCCAGCAATCAGGACGAGGACGGGGAGCTGTTTTTT. Encoded protein: CASNQDEDGELFF.

The V gene is TRBV5-1, the J gene TRBJ2-1; 12 bases agree with TRBD2. The CDR3 runs to 17 residues. V lost 0 bases and J lost 3; bases outside the gene matches: 4. The germline CDR1 and CDR2 sequences are SGHRS and YFSETQ. CDR3 amino acids: CASSLAGTSGFYNEQFF. In nucleotides, the CDR3 is TGCGCCAGCAGCTTGGCTGGGACTAGCGGGTTCTACAATGAGCAGTTCTTC.